Listed here is a single T cell receptor beta chain. Its target is unknown. The sample is drawn from a study of T cell repertoires in cytomegalovirus infection. Study in general: The public TCR beta signatures pointed to both CMV infection and matching HLA type. Broader study findings: In two of eight donors, the top clonotype was HLA-C-restricted CMV-specific.

Germline loops: CDR1 SNHLY, CDR2 FYNNEI. The CDR3 extends over 14 amino acids. The V and J ends lost 6 bases and 0 bases respectively, with 8 bases between them. TCRdb independently ran MiXCR on the reads; one entry per CDR3 protein. The table records about 830,000 distinct CDR3 sequences, approximately 32% of them present only once. This sequence originates from a human donor in good health (CMV status not recorded). Some clones in this sample may be carry-over from other donors' samples. This chain uses TRBV2 with TRBJ1-4; D unresolved. The sample was cultured CD8+ T cells from PBMCs, taken from culture after CMV antigen stimulation. CDR3 in DNA: TGTGCCAGCAGGGACCTTGCAACTAATGAAAAACTGTTTTTT. Protein sequence: CASRDLATNEKLFF.